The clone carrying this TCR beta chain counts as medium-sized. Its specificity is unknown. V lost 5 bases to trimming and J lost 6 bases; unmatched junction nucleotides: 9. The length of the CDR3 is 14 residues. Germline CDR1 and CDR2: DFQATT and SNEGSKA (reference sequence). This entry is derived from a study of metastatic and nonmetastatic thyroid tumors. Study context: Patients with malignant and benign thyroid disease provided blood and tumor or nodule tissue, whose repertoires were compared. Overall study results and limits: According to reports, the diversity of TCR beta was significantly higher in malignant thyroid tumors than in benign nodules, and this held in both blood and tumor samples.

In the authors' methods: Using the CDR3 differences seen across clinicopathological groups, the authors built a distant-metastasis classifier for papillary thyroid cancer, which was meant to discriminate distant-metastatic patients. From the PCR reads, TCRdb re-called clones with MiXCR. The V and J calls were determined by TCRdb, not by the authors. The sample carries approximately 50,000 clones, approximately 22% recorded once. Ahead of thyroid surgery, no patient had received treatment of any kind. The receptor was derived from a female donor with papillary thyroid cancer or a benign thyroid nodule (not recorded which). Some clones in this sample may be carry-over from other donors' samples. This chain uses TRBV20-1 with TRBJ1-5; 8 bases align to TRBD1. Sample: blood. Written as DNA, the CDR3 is TGCAGTGCTGAAGAGCCCACAGGGGGTCAGCCCCAGCATTTT. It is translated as CSAEEPTGGQPQHF.